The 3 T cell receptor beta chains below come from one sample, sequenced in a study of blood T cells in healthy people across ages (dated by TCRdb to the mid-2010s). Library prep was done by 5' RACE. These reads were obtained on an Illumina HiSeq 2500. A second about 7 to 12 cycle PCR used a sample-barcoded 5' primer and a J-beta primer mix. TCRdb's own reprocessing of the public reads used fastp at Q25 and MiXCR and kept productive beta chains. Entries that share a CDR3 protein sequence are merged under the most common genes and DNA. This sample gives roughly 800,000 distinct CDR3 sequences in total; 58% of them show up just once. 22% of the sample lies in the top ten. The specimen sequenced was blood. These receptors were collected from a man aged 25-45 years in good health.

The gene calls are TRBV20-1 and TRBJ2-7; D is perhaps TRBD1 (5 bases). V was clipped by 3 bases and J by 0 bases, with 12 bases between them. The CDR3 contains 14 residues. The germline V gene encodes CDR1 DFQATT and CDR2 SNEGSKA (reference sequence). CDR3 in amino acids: CSASAHDSSYEQYF. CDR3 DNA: TGCAGTGCTAGCGCCCACGACAGCTCCTACGAGCAGTACTTC.

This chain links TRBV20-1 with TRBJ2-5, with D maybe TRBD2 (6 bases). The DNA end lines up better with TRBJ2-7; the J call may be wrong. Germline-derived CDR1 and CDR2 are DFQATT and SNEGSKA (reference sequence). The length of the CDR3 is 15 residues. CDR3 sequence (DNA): TGCAGTGCTAGAGATCTTTTGCTGGGGGGTGCCGAGCAGTACTTC. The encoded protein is CSARDLLLGGAEQYF.

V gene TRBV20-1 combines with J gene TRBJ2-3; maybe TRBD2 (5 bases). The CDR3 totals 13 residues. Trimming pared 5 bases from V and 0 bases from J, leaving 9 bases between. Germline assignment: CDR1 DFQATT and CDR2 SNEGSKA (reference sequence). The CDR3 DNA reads TGCAGTGCTCTCTGGACTAGCACAGATACGCAGTATTTT. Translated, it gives CSALWTSTDTQYF.